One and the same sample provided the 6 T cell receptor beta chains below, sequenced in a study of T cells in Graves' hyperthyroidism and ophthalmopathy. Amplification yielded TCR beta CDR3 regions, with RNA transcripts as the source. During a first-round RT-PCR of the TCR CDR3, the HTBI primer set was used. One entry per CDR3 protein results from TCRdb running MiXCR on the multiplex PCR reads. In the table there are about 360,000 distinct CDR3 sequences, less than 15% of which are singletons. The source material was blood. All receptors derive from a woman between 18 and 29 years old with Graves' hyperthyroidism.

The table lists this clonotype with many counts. Here the CDR3 reads CASSQDLVQETQYF. The CDR3 DNA reads TGTGCCAGCAGCCAAGACCTTGTCCAAGAGACCCAGTACTTC. The rearrangement joins TRBV7-9 to TRBJ2-5; D is uncertain. Looked up from germline, CDR1 is SEHNR and CDR2 is FQNEAQ (reference sequence). The V end lost 5 bases, the J end lost 1 base, and 11 bases lay between the germline ends. The CDR3 length is 14 residues. The variable domain in full, with the rest retrieved from reference TRBV7-9 and TRBJ2-5, is DTGVSQNPRHKITKRGQNVTFRCDPISEHNRLYWYRQTLGQGPEFLTYFQNEAQLEKSRLLSDRFSAERPKGSFSTLEIQRTEQGDSAMYLCASSQDLVQETQYFGPGTRLLVL.

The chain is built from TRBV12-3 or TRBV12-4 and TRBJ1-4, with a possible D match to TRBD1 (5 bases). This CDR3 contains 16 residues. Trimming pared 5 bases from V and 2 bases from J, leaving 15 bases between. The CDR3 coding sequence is TGTGCCAGCAGTGGGAACTTAGGGGTGACTAATGAAAAACTGTTTTTT. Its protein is CASSGNLGVTNEKLFF.

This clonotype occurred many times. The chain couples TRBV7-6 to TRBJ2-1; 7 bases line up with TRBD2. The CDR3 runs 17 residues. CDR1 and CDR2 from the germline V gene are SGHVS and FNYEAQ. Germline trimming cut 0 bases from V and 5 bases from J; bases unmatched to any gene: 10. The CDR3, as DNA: TGTGCCAGCAGCTTAGCGAGCGGGGAGGGTCCCCACAATGAGCAGTTCTTC. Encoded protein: CASSLASGEGPHNEQFF.

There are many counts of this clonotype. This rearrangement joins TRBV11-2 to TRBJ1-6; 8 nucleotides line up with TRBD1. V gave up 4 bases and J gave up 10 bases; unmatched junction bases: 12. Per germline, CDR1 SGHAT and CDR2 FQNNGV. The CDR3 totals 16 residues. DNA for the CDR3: TGTGCCAGCAGCTCCCTGAGCAGGGGGCTTTGGTCACCCCTCCACTTT. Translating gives CASSSLSRGLWSPLHF. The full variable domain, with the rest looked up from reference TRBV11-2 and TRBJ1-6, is EAGVAQSPRYKIIEKRQSVAFWCNPISGHATLYWYQQILGQGPKLLIQFQNNGVVDDSQLPKDRFSAERLKGVDSTLKIQPAKLEDSAVYLCASSSLSRGLWSPLHFGNGTRLTVT.

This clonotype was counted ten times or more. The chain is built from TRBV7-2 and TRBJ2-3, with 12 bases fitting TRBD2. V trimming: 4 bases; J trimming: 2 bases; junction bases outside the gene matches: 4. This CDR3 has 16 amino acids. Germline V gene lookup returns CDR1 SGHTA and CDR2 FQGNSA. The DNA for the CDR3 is TGTGCCAGCAGCTCTTGGACTAGCGGGGACACAGATACGCAGTATTTT. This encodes CASSSWTSGDTDTQYF.

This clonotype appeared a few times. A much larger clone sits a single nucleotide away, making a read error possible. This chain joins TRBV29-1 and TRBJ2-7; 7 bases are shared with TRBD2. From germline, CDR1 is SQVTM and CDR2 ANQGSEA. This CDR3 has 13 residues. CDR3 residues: CGVRLADLYEQYF. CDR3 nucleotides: TGCGGCGTTCGGCTAGCGGACCTCTACGAGCAGTACTTC.